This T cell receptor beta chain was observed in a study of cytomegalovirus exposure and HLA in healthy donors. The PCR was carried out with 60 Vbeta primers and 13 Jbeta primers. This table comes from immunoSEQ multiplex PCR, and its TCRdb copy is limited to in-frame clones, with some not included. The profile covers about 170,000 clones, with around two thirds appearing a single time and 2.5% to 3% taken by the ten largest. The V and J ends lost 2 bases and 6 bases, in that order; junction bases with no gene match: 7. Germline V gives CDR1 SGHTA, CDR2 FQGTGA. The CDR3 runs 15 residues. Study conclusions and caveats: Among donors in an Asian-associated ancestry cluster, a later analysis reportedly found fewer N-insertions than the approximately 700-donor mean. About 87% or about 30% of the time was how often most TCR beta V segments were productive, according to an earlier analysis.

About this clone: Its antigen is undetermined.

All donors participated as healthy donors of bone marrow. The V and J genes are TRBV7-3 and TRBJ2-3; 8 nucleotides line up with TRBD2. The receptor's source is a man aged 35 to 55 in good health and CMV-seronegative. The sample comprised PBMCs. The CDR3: CASSLYGTSGDTQYF. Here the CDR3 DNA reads TGTGCCAGCAGCTTATACGGGACTAGTGGGGATACGCAGTATTTT. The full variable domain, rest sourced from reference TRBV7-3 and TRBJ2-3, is GAGVSQTPSNKVTEKGKYVELRCDPISGHTALYWYRQSLGQGPEFLIYFQGTGAADDSGLPNDRFFAVRPEGSVSTLKIQRTERGDSAVYLCASSLYGTSGDTQYFGPGTRLTVL.